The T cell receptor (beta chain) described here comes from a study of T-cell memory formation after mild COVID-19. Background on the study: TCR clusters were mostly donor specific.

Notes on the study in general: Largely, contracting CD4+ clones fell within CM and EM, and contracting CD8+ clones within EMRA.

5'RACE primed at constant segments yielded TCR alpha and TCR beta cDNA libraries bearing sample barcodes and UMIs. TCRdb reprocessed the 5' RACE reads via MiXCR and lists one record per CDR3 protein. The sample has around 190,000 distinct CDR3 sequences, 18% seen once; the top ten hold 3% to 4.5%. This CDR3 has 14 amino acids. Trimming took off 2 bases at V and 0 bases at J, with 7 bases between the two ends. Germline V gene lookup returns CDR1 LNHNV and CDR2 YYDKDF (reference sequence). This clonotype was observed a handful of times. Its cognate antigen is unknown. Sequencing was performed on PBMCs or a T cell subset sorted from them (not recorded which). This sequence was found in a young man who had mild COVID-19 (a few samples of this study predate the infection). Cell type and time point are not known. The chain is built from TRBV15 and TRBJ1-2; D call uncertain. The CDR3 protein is CATSRSRSNYGYTF. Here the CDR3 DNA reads TGTGCCACCAGCAGAAGCAGGTCTAACTATGGCTACACCTTC.